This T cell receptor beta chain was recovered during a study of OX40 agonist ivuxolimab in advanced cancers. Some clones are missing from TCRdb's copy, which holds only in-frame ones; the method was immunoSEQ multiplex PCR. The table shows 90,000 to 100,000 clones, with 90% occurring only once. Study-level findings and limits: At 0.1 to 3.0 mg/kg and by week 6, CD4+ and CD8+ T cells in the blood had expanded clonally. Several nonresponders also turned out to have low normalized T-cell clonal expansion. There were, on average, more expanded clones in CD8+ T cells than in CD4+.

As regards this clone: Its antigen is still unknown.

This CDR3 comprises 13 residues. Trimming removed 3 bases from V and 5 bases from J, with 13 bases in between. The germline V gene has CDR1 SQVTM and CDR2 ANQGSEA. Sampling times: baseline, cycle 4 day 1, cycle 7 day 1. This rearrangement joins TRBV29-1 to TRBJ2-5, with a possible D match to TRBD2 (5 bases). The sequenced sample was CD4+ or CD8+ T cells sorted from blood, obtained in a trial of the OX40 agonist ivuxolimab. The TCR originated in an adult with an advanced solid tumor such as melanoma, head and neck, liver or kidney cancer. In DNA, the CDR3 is TGCAGCGTTGACGGCCCCGGGGTGGAGACCCAGTACTTC. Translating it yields CSVDGPGVETQYF.